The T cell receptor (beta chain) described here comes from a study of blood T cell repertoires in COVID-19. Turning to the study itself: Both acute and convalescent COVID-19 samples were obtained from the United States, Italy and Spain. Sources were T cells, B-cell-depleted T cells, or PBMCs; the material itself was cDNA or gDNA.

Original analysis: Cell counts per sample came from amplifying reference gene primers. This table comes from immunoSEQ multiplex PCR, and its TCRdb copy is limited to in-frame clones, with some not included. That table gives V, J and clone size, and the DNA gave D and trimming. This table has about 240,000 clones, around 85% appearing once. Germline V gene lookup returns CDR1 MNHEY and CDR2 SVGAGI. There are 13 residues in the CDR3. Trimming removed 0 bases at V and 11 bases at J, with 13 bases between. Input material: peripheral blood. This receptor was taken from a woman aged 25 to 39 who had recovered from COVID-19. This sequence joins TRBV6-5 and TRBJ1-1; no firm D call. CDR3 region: CASSYSMDRRAFF. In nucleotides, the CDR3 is TGTGCCAGCAGTTACTCGATGGACCGGAGGGCTTTCTTT.